These T cell receptor beta chains were read from a single sample in a study of T-cell reconstitution after alpha-beta-depleted transplantation in children. MiXCR was run by TCRdb on the PCR reads, yielding one entry per CDR3 protein. Among approximately 240,000 distinct CDR3 sequences listed, roughly a tenth were seen once. The sequences come from PBMCs, collected before TCRalphabeta/CD19-depleted stem cell transplant. The receptors originated from a child less than two years old with acute myeloid leukemia, due to receive a stem cell transplant. CDR3s include the opening cysteine and the closing phenylalanine or tryptophan. Fields, in order: CDR3 protein, CDR3 DNA, V gene, D gene, J gene, clone size. A D gene is named only where the DNA matches it firmly. The size of a clone is reported for some rows only, either as once, few or many, or as a class for expanded clones.

cdr3_aa: CSASTTGDLLANYGYTF
cdr3_nt: TGCAGTGCTAGCACGACAGGGGACCTCCTAGCTAACTATGGCTACACCTTC
v_call: TRBV20-1
d_call: TRBD1
j_call: TRBJ1-2
clone_size: many

cdr3_aa: CASRAGTGSGYTF
cdr3_nt: TGTGCCAGCAGGGCCGGGACAGGGTCTGGCTACACCTTC
v_call: TRBV12-3/TRBV12-4
d_call: TRBD1
j_call: TRBJ1-2
clone_size: many

cdr3_aa: CASDWTSPYNEQFF
cdr3_nt: TGCGCCAGCGATTGGACTAGTCCTTACAATGAGCAGTTCTTC
v_call: TRBV5-1
d_call: TRBD2
j_call: TRBJ2-1
clone_size: many

cdr3_aa: CAIRGGTYEQYF
cdr3_nt: TGTGCCATCAGAGGCGGAACCTACGAGCAGTACTTC
v_call: TRBV10-3
d_call: .
j_call: TRBJ2-7
clone_size: many

cdr3_aa: CAGSEQTQYF
cdr3_nt: TGTGCCGGCAGTGAGCAGACCCAGTACTTC
v_call: TRBV27
d_call: .
j_call: TRBJ2-5
clone_size: few

cdr3_aa: CSARDTGTNYGYTF
cdr3_nt: TGCAGTGCTAGAGATACGGGCACTAACTATGGCTACACCTTC
v_call: TRBV20-1
d_call: .
j_call: TRBJ1-2
clone_size: many

cdr3_aa: CASSLEGVSNYGYTF
cdr3_nt: TGTGCCAGCAGCTTAGAGGGGGTTAGTAACTATGGCTACACCTTC
v_call: TRBV5-5
d_call: .
j_call: TRBJ1-2
clone_size: many

cdr3_aa: CASRGRRTDTQYF
cdr3_nt: TGCGCCAGCAGGGGGCGGAGGACAGATACGCAGTATTTT
v_call: TRBV5-1
d_call: .
j_call: TRBJ2-3
clone_size: many

cdr3_aa: CASGLELRGKLFF
cdr3_nt: TGTGCCTCTGGATTGGAGTTGAGGGGAAAACTGTTTTTT
v_call: TRBV7-6
d_call: .
j_call: TRBJ1-4
clone_size: few

cdr3_aa: CAISGGTANTGELFF
cdr3_nt: TGTGCCATCAGTGGGGGGACAGCGAACACCGGGGAGCTGTTTTTT
v_call: TRBV10-3
d_call: TRBD1
j_call: TRBJ2-2
clone_size: many

cdr3_aa: CASSQSWGGSRSYNEQFF
cdr3_nt: TGCGCCAGCAGCCAATCCTGGGGCGGGAGTCGCTCCTACAATGAGCAGTTCTTC
v_call: TRBV4-3
d_call: TRBD2
j_call: TRBJ2-1
clone_size: .

cdr3_aa: CASSPGLVRETQYF
cdr3_nt: TGCGCCAGCAGCCCAGGACTTGTTCGAGAGACCCAGTACTTC
v_call: TRBV5-1
d_call: .
j_call: TRBJ2-5
clone_size: many

cdr3_aa: CASSLGGAAGELFF
cdr3_nt: TGTGCCAGCAGCCTAGGGGGGGCCGCCGGGGAGCTGTTTTTT
v_call: TRBV7-8
d_call: .
j_call: TRBJ2-2
clone_size: many

cdr3_aa: CASTPIYSNQPQHF
cdr3_nt: TGTGCCAGCACTCCTATTTATAGCAATCAGCCCCAGCATTTT
v_call: TRBV7-8
d_call: .
j_call: TRBJ1-5
clone_size: .

cdr3_aa: CASSEGGQGSDTQYF
cdr3_nt: TGTGCCAGCAGCGAAGGGGGACAGGGGTCAGATACGCAGTATTTT
v_call: TRBV4-2
d_call: TRBD1
j_call: TRBJ2-3
clone_size: many

cdr3_aa: CSASLRSGRDTQYF
cdr3_nt: TGCAGTGCTAGCCTCAGGTCCGGGCGGGATACGCAGTATTTT
v_call: TRBV20-1
d_call: .
j_call: TRBJ2-3
clone_size: many

cdr3_aa: CASSPLNTQYF
cdr3_nt: TGTGCCAGCAGCCCCTTAAATACGCAGTATTTT
v_call: TRBV7-3
d_call: .
j_call: TRBJ2-3
clone_size: many